A selection of T cell receptor beta chains follows, all from one sample in a study of blood T cell repertoires in COVID-19. Here immunoSEQ multiplex PCR was the method, and the copy in TCRdb shows in-frame clones only, minus some. Among approximately 310,000 clones listed, 87% were seen once. The specimen sequenced was peripheral blood. All receptors come from a man in his fifties with active or convalescent COVID-19. The CDR3 runs from the conserved cysteine through the conserved F or W. Fields, in order: V gene, D gene, clone size, J gene, CDR3 protein, CDR3 DNA. The D gene is left open where the match is weak. Clone size appears in some rows only: once, few, many, or a class for an expanded clone.

TRBV5-6,TRBD1,NA,TRBJ1-6,CASSLPRTGNSPLHF,TGTGCCAGCAGCTTGCCTCGGACAGGTAATTCACCCCTCCACTTT
TRBV6-4,NA,once,TRBJ2-5,CASSDLGGETQYF,TGTGCCAGCAGTGACTTGGGGGGTGAGACCCAGTACTTC
TRBV3-1/TRBV3-2,NA,NA,TRBJ2-5,CASSPGSGDQETQYF,TGTGCCAGCAGCCCAGGTTCGGGGGACCAAGAGACCCAGTACTTC
TRBV24-1,TRBD1,NA,TRBJ2-3,CATSDLKDRGSTDTQYF,TGTGCCACCAGTGACCTTAAGGACAGGGGGAGCACAGATACGCAGTATTTT
TRBV28,NA,NA,TRBJ1-5,CASSLGGAEVQPQHF,TGTGCCAGCAGTTTAGGGGGGGCCGAGGTTCAGCCCCAGCATTTT
TRBV29-1,NA,NA,TRBJ1-3,CSVVLSGQGNTIYF,TGCAGCGTTGTTCTATCAGGTCAGGGAAACACCATATATTTT
TRBV19,TRBD1,once,TRBJ2-1,CASSIGRQGSTYNEQFF,TGTGCCAGTAGTATCGGCAGACAGGGGAGCACCTACAATGAGCAGTTCTTC
TRBV2,NA,NA,TRBJ2-4,CASRTGLPRSGNIQYF,TGTGCCAGCAGAACAGGGTTACCCCGGAGCGGAAACATTCAGTACTTC
TRBV6-5,NA,few,TRBJ1-1,CASSRTANTEAFF,TGTGCCAGCAGCAGGACAGCGAACACTGAAGCTTTCTTT
TRBV29-1,NA,NA,TRBJ2-7,CSVRGANYEQYF,TGCAGCGTTCGGGGGGCAAACTACGAGCAGTACTTC
TRBV19,TRBD2,NA,TRBJ2-1,CASSPGLAGGTQFF,TGTGCCAGTAGCCCGGGACTAGCGGGAGGTACGCAGTTCTTC
TRBV2,NA,NA,TRBJ1-2,CASSYSPNYGYTF,TGTGCCAGCAGTTACTCGCCCAACTATGGCTACACCTTC
TRBV28,NA,NA,TRBJ1-6,CASSWTAYSPLHF,TGTGCCAGCAGCTGGACAGCGTATTCACCCCTCCACTTT
TRBV5-1,NA,NA,TRBJ1-4,CASSLTFPVGEKLFF,TGCGCCAGCAGCTTGACCTTCCCCGTCGGTGAAAAACTGTTTTTT
TRBV7-8,NA,NA,TRBJ1-2,CASSYAGGADYGYTF,TGTGCCAGCAGCTACGCCGGGGGGGCGGACTATGGCTACACCTTC
TRBV4-3,NA,NA,TRBJ2-3,CASSQVLVEVGGPGDADTQYF,TGCGCCAGCAGCCAAGTTCTTGTCGAGGTCGGGGGGCCAGGAGACGCAGATACGCAGTATTTT
TRBV27,NA,NA,TRBJ1-2,CASSLVGGARGYTF,TGTGCCAGCAGTTTGGTGGGTGGGGCGCGGGGCTACACCTTC
TRBV11-2,NA,NA,TRBJ1-1,CASSPRFRANTEAFF,TGTGCCAGCAGCCCGAGGTTCAGGGCGAACACTGAAGCTTTCTTT
TRBV6-1,NA,NA,TRBJ1-5,CASSEAQWQGLNQPQHF,TGTGCCAGCAGTGAAGCGCAGTGGCAGGGGCTAAATCAGCCCCAGCATTTT
TRBV11-2,TRBD1,NA,TRBJ2-7,CASTTQGIYNEQYF,TGTGCCAGCACCACACAGGGGATCTACAACGAGCAGTACTTC
TRBV30,TRBD1,NA,TRBJ1-2,CAWSGGTGLSRYTF,TGTGCCTGGAGTGGGGGGACAGGATTATCTCGCTACACCTTC
TRBV4-3,TRBD1,NA,TRBJ2-1,CASSQDTRDSPREQFF,TGCGCCAGCAGCCAAGATACTCGGGACAGCCCCCGGGAGCAGTTCTTC
TRBV7-2,TRBD2,NA,TRBJ2-7,CASSSGLAEIYEQYF,TGTGCCAGCAGCTCAGGACTAGCGGAGATATACGAGCAGTACTTC
TRBV3-1/TRBV3-2,TRBD1,NA,TRBJ2-1,CASSPTRDSYNEQFF,TGTGCCAGCAGCCCCACCCGGGACAGCTACAATGAGCAGTTCTTC
TRBV30,NA,NA,TRBJ2-7,CASGGVYEQYF,TGTGCCTCCGGGGGAGTCTACGAGCAGTACTTC
TRBV10-3,TRBD2,once,TRBJ2-1,CAIQPSGRHNEQFF,TGTGCCATCCAACCTAGCGGCCGTCACAATGAGCAGTTCTTC
TRBV28,NA,NA,TRBJ1-6,CASSYLQGSYNSPPHF,TGTGCCAGCAGTTACCTACAGGGCTCCTATAATTCACCCCCCCACTTT
TRBV6-2/TRBV6-3,NA,NA,TRBJ1-5,CASSSTGRWNQPQHF,TGTGCCAGCAGTTCGACGGGGAGATGGAATCAGCCCCAGCATTTT
TRBV13,TRBD1,NA,TRBJ2-7,CASSGRTGRDEQYF,TGTGCCAGCAGCGGTCGGACAGGGAGAGACGAGCAGTACTTC
TRBV30,NA,NA,TRBJ1-2,CAWSLTGSFYGYTF,TGTGCCTGGAGCCTGACAGGCTCCTTCTATGGCTACACCTTC
TRBV6-5,NA,NA,TRBJ1-4,CASSYSYGAQNEKLFF,TGTGCCAGCAGTTACTCATATGGGGCGCAGAATGAAAAACTGTTTTTT
TRBV12-3/TRBV12-4,NA,NA,TRBJ1-5,CASTIEENQPQHF,TGTGCCAGCACCATCGAAGAGAATCAGCCCCAGCATTTT
TRBV6-5,TRBD1,NA,TRBJ2-1,CASGTGAVNEQFF,TGTGCCAGCGGGACAGGGGCCGTCAATGAGCAGTTCTTC